Listed below are T cell receptor beta chains from one sample, sequenced in a study of early T cells in non-severe SARS-CoV-2 infection. In TCRdb, the 5' RACE reads were re-called with MiXCR into one record per CDR3 protein. The table records about 60,000 distinct CDR3 sequences, roughly a fifth of them present only once. The source was whole blood, collected at baseline. The receptors come from an adult who was a healthcare worker with PCR-confirmed SARS-CoV-2 infection or an uninfected control (not recorded which). The CDR3 runs from the conserved cysteine through the conserved F or W. Each record gives: V gene, J gene, CDR3 length, D gene, clone size, CDR3 protein, CDR3 DNA. D genes are given only for firm matches. Size is stated for part of the rows, as once, few or many counts, or as a class when the clone is expanded.

TRBV7-9	TRBJ2-3	13	TRBD2	few	CASNLGGTDTQYF	TGTGCCAGCAACCTGGGGGGGACAGATACGCAGTATTTT
TRBV27	TRBJ1-2	16	.	.	CASSFSGPQLLYGYTF	TGTGCCAGCAGTTTTTCCGGTCCCCAACTTCTCTATGGCTACACCTTC
TRBV7-3	TRBJ2-2	13	.	.	CASSYTSPGELFF	TGTGCCAGCAGCTACACTAGCCCCGGGGAGCTGTTTTTT
TRBV30	TRBJ2-4	13	.	.	CAWSSGAKNIQYF	TGTGCCTGGAGTAGCGGGGCCAAAAACATTCAGTACTTC
TRBV12-3/TRBV12-4	TRBJ1-2	15	.	.	CASTPRTGPINGYTF	TGTGCCAGCACCCCTAGGACCGGCCCGATAAATGGCTACACCTTC
TRBV7-8	TRBJ1-5	17	TRBD1	.	CASSRDRGFGSNQPQHF	TGTGCCAGCAGCCGGGACAGGGGATTCGGTAGCAATCAGCCCCAGCATTTT
TRBV29-1	TRBJ2-1	16	TRBD1	.	CSVDQGQGGVFGEQFF	TGCAGCGTTGACCAGGGACAGGGAGGGGTTTTTGGTGAGCAGTTCTTC
TRBV30	TRBJ1-1	13	.	.	CACPDGQNTEAFF	TGTGCCTGTCCAGACGGTCAGAACACTGAAGCTTTCTTT
TRBV12-3/TRBV12-4	TRBJ1-4	16	.	few	CASSPPYQGYNEKLFF	TGTGCCAGCAGTCCCCCCTACCAGGGGTATAATGAAAAACTGTTTTTT
TRBV20-1	TRBJ2-2	13	.	.	CSARVPVSGELFF	TGCAGTGCTAGAGTCCCCGTATCCGGGGAGCTGTTTTTT
TRBV7-8	TRBJ2-5	12	.	few	CASSWGGETQYF	TGTGCCAGCAGCTGGGGCGGGGAGACCCAGTACTTC
TRBV20-1	TRBJ2-3	12	TRBD2	.	CSANLAGETQYF	TGCAGTGCCAACTTAGCGGGTGAGACGCAGTATTTT
TRBV6-1	TRBJ2-1	13	TRBD2	.	CASSIGGGNEQFF	TGTGCCAGCAGTATCGGCGGGGGCAATGAGCAGTTCTTC
TRBV6-5	TRBJ2-5	16	TRBD2	.	CASSPSTSGYQETQYF	TGTGCCAGCAGTCCTTCGACTAGCGGCTACCAAGAGACCCAGTACTTC
TRBV18	TRBJ1-1	17	TRBD1	.	CASSPRGQGGSNTEAFF	TGTGCCAGCTCACCCAGGGGACAGGGAGGATCGAACACTGAAGCTTTCTTT
TRBV7-9	TRBJ2-1	14	.	few	CASSPPGDYNEQFF	TGTGCCAGCAGCCCCCCCGGGGATTACAATGAGCAGTTCTTC
TRBV10-3	TRBJ2-2	16	TRBD2	.	CAISDRRGANTGELFF	TGTGCCATCAGTGATAGGCGGGGGGCGAACACCGGGGAGCTGTTTTTT
TRBV11-2	TRBJ2-5	13	.	.	CASSLDRSGTQYF	TGTGCCAGCAGCTTAGATCGATCAGGGACCCAGTACTTC
TRBV2	TRBJ2-7	14	TRBD2	few	CASSGSGVSYEQYF	TGTGCCAGCAGTGGGAGCGGGGTTTCCTACGAGCAGTACTTC
TRBV5-4	TRBJ2-5	18	TRBD2	.	CASSLTSGGARVSRTQYF	TGTGCCAGCAGCTTGACTAGCGGGGGGGCCAGGGTCTCCAGAACCCAGTACTTC
TRBV21-1	TRBJ1-1	17	.	few	CASSKPLRQPMNTEAFF	TGTGCCAGCAGCAAACCTCTGAGGCAGCCAATGAACACTGAAGCTTTCTTT
TRBV6-5	TRBJ2-1	12	.	.	CASRNGRGEQFF	TGTGCCAGCAGAAACGGCAGGGGTGAGCAGTTCTTC